The 27 T cell receptor beta chains listed next were all sequenced from one sample in a study of blood T cell repertoires in COVID-19. Sequenced by immunoSEQ multiplex PCR; TCRdb stores in-frame clones only, minus some. The data contain around 260,000 clones, roughly 85% of them singletons. Sequencing was done on a sample of PBMCs or T cells enriched from blood (not recorded which). All receptors derive from a woman in her 30s who had recovered from COVID-19.

Of note for this clone: This specimen includes other DNA sequences encoding the same CDR3. CDR3 protein: CASSLALAGGSSYEQYF. CDR3 DNA: TGTGCCAGCAGCTTAGCGCTTGCGGGGGGAAGCTCCTACGAGCAGTACTTC. The gene calls are TRBV7-2 and TRBJ2-7, with 8 nucleotides matching TRBD2. The CDR3 has 17 amino acids. Looked up from germline, CDR1 is SGHTA and CDR2 is FQGNSA. The trim removed 0 bases at V and 0 bases at J, leaving 7 bases unmatched.

The rearrangement links TRBV27 to TRBJ2-3, with 7 bases lining up with TRBD2. The CDR3 spans 16 residues. Germline values: CDR1 MNHEY, CDR2 SMNVEV (reference sequence). The junction had 11 bases not matched to a gene; V was cut back by 3 bases and J by 5 bases. The CDR3 here is CASSLGDWTSQDTQYF. CDR3 DNA sequence: TGTGCCAGCAGTTTGGGGGACTGGACTAGTCAAGATACGCAGTATTTT.

J is TRBJ2-1 and V is TRBV6-5; 10 nucleotides align to TRBD2. CDR3 length equals 16 residues. The J segment lost 5 bases and the V segment lost 3 bases, leaving 7 bases of the junction unmatched. Germline loops: CDR1 MNHEY, CDR2 SVGAGI. The DNA for the CDR3 is TGTGCCAGCAGTTATTTCAGCGGGAGGGGGCACAATGAGCAGTTCTTC. This codes for CASSYFSGRGHNEQFF.

The chain links TRBV28 to TRBJ2-3; the D gene is possibly TRBD2 (7 bases). This CDR3 has 20 residues. Germline V gene sequence: CDR1 MDHEN, CDR2 SYDVKM. The V end was cut by 2 bases, the J end by 2 bases, with 26 bases between. CDR3: CASSLGRGRAKGRNTDTQYF. CDR3 coding DNA: TGTGCCAGCAGTTTAGGGAGGGGGAGGGCCAAGGGACGAAACACAGATACGCAGTATTTT.

This clone was recorded many times. CDR3 nucleotides: TGCGCCAGCAGCGACGGGTCCGGACTTAGGGATGGAAAACTGTTTTTT. Translation gives CASSDGSGLRDGKLFF. The chain has TRBV5-1 and TRBJ1-4, with D uncertain. This CDR3 is built from 16 residues. V lost 4 bases and J lost 10, with 23 bases in between. The germline gives CDR1 SGHRS, CDR2 YFSETQ. Drawing the rest from reference TRBV5-1 and TRBJ1-4, the complete variable domain is KAGVTQTPRYLIKTRGQQVTLSCSPISGHRSVSWYQQTPGQGLQFLFEYFSETQRNKGNFPGRFSGRQFSNSRSEMNVSTLELGDSALYLCASSDGSGLRDGKLFFGSGTQLSVL.

V gene TRBV6-4 combines with J gene TRBJ2-2; 11 bases map to TRBD1. V gave up 3 bases and J gave up 6 bases; unmatched junction bases: 6. Germline V gene lookup returns CDR1 MRHNA and CDR2 SNTAGT. The CDR3 loop spans 16 amino acids. CDR3 nucleotides: TGTGCCAGCAGTGAGTCTCCGGGACAGGGGGCCGGGGAGCTGTTTTTT. As protein: CASSESPGQGAGELFF.

The V call is TRBV20-1, the J call TRBJ1-2, with D uncertain. CDR3 length equals 12 residues. Trimming took off 3 bases at V and 0 bases at J, with 5 bases between the two ends. The germline gives CDR1 DFQATT, CDR2 SNEGSKA (reference sequence). The CDR3 DNA sequence: TGCAGTGCTAGTTCGGCTAACTATGGCTACACCTTC. Its protein is CSASSANYGYTF.

This chain connects TRBV28 to TRBJ1-2, with a weak D call TRBD1 (6 bases). The ends were cut back, 7 bases at V and 2 bases at J, with 8 bases in the middle. The germline CDR1 and CDR2 sequences are MDHEN and SYDVKM. The CDR3 covers 12 residues. CDR3 coding DNA: TGTGCCAGCAACAGGGTCAACTATGGCTACACCTTC. Translation gives CASNRVNYGYTF.

The chain couples TRBV4-1 to TRBJ1-5; D is uncertain. The CDR3 covers 11 residues. V was shortened by 0 bases and J by 9 bases, with 3 bases between the two germline ends. CDR1 and CDR2 from the germline V gene are MGHRA and YSYEKL. The CDR3 here is CASSQDGPQHF. Written as DNA, the CDR3 is TGCGCCAGCAGCCAAGACGGGCCCCAGCATTTT.

This clone appeared once. The V and J genes are TRBV9 and TRBJ2-5; 7 bases map to TRBD1. CDR3 length: 16 amino acids. The germline gives CDR1 SGDLS, CDR2 YYNGEE. With V trimmed by 3 bases and J by 0 bases, 8 bases remained unmatched. Written as DNA, the CDR3 is TGTGCCAGCAGCGAAGGGACAGAGAAGTACCAAGAGACCCAGTACTTC. Protein sequence: CASSEGTEKYQETQYF. The full variable domain, in which reference TRBV9 and TRBJ2-5 provide the parts outside the CDR3, is DSGVTQTPKHLITATGQRVTLRCSPRSGDLSVYWYQQSLDQGLQFLIQYYNGEERAKGNILERFSAQQFPDLHSELNLSSLELGDSALYFCASSEGTEKYQETQYFGPGTRLLVL.

This clone was seen more than once but under ten times. The chain couples TRBV5-6 to TRBJ2-7; TRBD2 is a possible D gene (5 bases). Germline V gene data show CDR1 as SGHDT and CDR2 as YYEEEE. The CDR3 has 12 amino acids. Trimming removed 7 bases at V and 5 bases at J, with 13 bases between. CDR3 in amino acids: CASVGSMDEQYF. In DNA, the CDR3 is TGTGCCAGCGTAGGGAGTATGGACGAGCAGTACTTC.

The gene calls are TRBV2 and TRBJ2-3; D possibly corresponds to TRBD2 (6 bases). This CDR3 is built from 13 residues. The germline CDR1 and CDR2 sequences are SNHLY and FYNNEI. V was pared by 6 bases and J by 10 bases, with 17 bases between. This chain's CDR3 is CASRPGLFTAQYF. The DNA for the CDR3 is TGTGCCAGCAGACCGGGACTTTTTACGGCGCAGTATTTT.

In nucleotides, the CDR3 is TGTGCCAGCAGCTACCCAGGGGGCGGGACTGAAGCTTTCTTT. Its translation is CASSYPGGGTEAFF. The V call is TRBV28, the J call TRBJ1-1; 8 nucleotides line up with TRBD1. The J segment lost 5 bases and the V segment lost 6 bases, leaving 8 bases of the junction unmatched. Germline lookup yields CDR1 MDHEN and CDR2 SYDVKM. CDR3 length: 14 residues. The full variable domain, its missing parts supplied by reference TRBV28 and TRBJ1-1, is DVKVTQSSRYLVKRTGEKVFLECVQDMDHENMFWYRQDPGLGLRLIYFSYDVKMKEKGDIPEGYSVSREKKERFSLILESASTNQTSMYLCASSYPGGGTEAFFGQGTRLTVV.

The chain employs TRBV28 and TRBJ1-2; D might be TRBD1 (6 bases). The CDR3 has 13 residues. Germline V lookup: CDR1 MDHEN, CDR2 SYDVKM. The V end lost 6 bases, the J end lost 4 bases, and 12 bases lay between the germline ends. CDR3 in amino acids: CASRAGTSYGYTF. The CDR3 region has the DNA TGTGCCAGCAGGGCTGGGACAAGCTATGGCTACACCTTC.

V is TRBV5-1 and J is TRBJ1-1; the D is unclear. The germline V gene has CDR1 SGHRS and CDR2 YFSETQ. The CDR3 has 15 residues. Between the trimmed V and J ends, which lost 0 bases and 1 base, there was a span of 10 bases. Here the CDR3 DNA reads TGCGCCAGCAGCTTGGAGCCGCTCCAGAACACTGAAGCTTTCTTT. Translation gives CASSLEPLQNTEAFF.

The rearrangement uses TRBV6-5 and TRBJ2-7, with D hard to call. The germline V gene has CDR1 MNHEY and CDR2 SVGAGI. Trimming stripped 4 bases from V and 0 bases from J, with 10 bases between. The CDR3 length is 14 residues. The CDR3 DNA sequence: TGTGCCAGCAGTTCCCGATGGGCCTCCTACGAGCAGTACTTC. It encodes CASSSRWASYEQYF.

V is TRBV9 and J is TRBJ2-1, with 7 bases identical to TRBD2. CDR3 size: 13 residues. Trimming cost V 1 base and J 8 bases; bases outside gene matches: 3. Germline values: CDR1 SGDLS, CDR2 YYNGEE. The CDR3 reads CASSVPSGDEQFF. The CDR3, as DNA: TGTGCCAGCAGCGTACCTAGCGGAGATGAGCAGTTCTTC.

The chain uses TRBV30 and TRBJ1-2; TRBD1 might be the D (5 bases). The CDR3 extends over 13 amino acids. Trimming removed 3 bases from V and 4 bases from J, with 12 bases in between. Per the germline V gene, CDR1 is GTSNPN and CDR2 is SVGIG (reference sequence). CDR3 DNA sequence: TGTGCCTGGAGACCACAGGAGCGCTATGGCTACACCTTC. It specifies CAWRPQERYGYTF.

The chain joins TRBV5-4 to TRBJ2-7, with 15 bases fitting TRBD2. This CDR3 has 16 amino acids. The ends lost 2 bases at V and 4 bases at J; junction bases unmatched: 4. Germline V gene data show CDR1 as SGHNT and CDR2 as YYREEE (reference sequence). The DNA of the CDR3 is TGTGCCAGCAGCTTAGGACTAGCGGGAGGGGGGTACGAGCAGTACTTC. Translating gives CASSLGLAGGGYEQYF.

J is TRBJ2-5 and V is TRBV2; weak D call: TRBD2 (5 bases). This CDR3 spans 14 amino acids. V dropped 7 bases and J dropped 7 bases, with 19 bases sitting between them. From germline, CDR1 is SNHLY and CDR2 FYNNEI. CDR3 nucleotide sequence: TGTGCCAGCATGGCCGCGCGGGCCCCGGGGACCCAGTACTTC. It codes for CASMAARAPGTQYF.

V gene TRBV30 combines with J gene TRBJ1-3; the D is unclear. V lost 0 bases and J lost 7, with 10 bases in between. This CDR3 has 13 residues. The germline V gene has CDR1 GTSNPN and CDR2 SVGIG (reference sequence). This chain's CDR3 is CAWSVLAPNTIYF. CDR3 in DNA: TGTGCCTGGAGTGTACTCGCCCCCAACACCATATATTTT.

The chain combines TRBV4-1 with TRBJ1-5; 8 bases are a match to TRBD1. This CDR3 has 15 residues. The J segment lost 7 bases and the V segment lost 1 base, leaving 6 bases of the junction unmatched. Germline-derived CDR1 and CDR2 are MGHRA and YSYEKL. CDR3 bases: TGCGCCAGCAGCCAAGGACAGGGGACCGAACAGCCCCAGCATTTT. As protein: CASSQGQGTEQPQHF.

The V and J genes are TRBV7-8 and TRBJ1-1; 7 nucleotides align to TRBD1. Trimming at V came to 4 bases and at J to 0 bases, leaving 2 bases not matched to a gene. Germline lookup yields CDR1 SGHVS and CDR2 FQNEAQ. This CDR3 comprises 14 residues. CDR3 in amino acids: CASSSRGVNTEAFF. The CDR3 DNA reads TGTGCCAGCAGCTCCAGGGGGGTGAACACTGAAGCTTTCTTT.

The rearrangement links TRBV5-4 to TRBJ2-5, with 11 bases lining up with TRBD1. The CDR3 has 15 amino acids. Germline CDR1 reads SGHNT; CDR2 reads YYREEE (reference sequence). V dropped 4 bases and J dropped 7; count of bases not matched to a gene: 9. Written as DNA, the CDR3 is TGTGCCAGCAGCGCCGGACAGGGGGCTATCGGGACCCAGTACTTC. Protein sequence: CASSAGQGAIGTQYF.

The chain couples TRBV18 to TRBJ2-3, with 10 bases fitting TRBD1. The CDR3 sequence is 17 residues long. The V segment lost 0 bases and the J segment 4 bases; nucleotides outside the gene matches: 7. CDR1 is KGHSH and CDR2 is LQKENI in the germline V gene. The CDR3, as DNA: TGTGCCAGCTCACCACCGGCCGGGGACAGGGGCGCAGATACGCAGTATTTT. This gives the protein CASSPPAGDRGADTQYF. Full variable domain (missing parts from reference TRBV18 and TRBJ2-3): NAGVMQNPRHLVRRRGQEARLRCSPMKGHSHVYWYRQLPEEGLKFMVYLQKENIIDESGMPKERFSAEFPKEGPSILRIQQVVRGDSAAYFCASSPPAGDRGADTQYFGPGTRLTVL.

This sequence joins TRBV3-1 (or the pseudogene TRBV3-2) and TRBJ2-2; 8 nucleotides match TRBD1. Germline CDR1 and CDR2: LGHDT and YNNKEL (reference sequence). V shed 11 bases, J shed 1 base, and the junction held 3 bases outside the gene matches. This CDR3 is 13 amino acids long. For the CDR3, the DNA is TGTGCCGCAGGGACAGGGAACACCGGGGAGCTGTTTTTT. It codes for CAAGTGNTGELFF.

The chain employs TRBV7-9 and TRBJ2-4; the D is unclear. Germline V gene lookup returns CDR1 SEHNR and CDR2 FQNEAQ (reference sequence). The CDR3 extends over 14 amino acids. Trimming cost V 2 bases and J 2 bases, with 7 bases left between them. CDR3 protein: CASSLSVSKNIQYF. In DNA, the CDR3 is TGTGCCAGCAGCTTATCAGTGTCCAAAAACATTCAGTACTTC.